Listed below are T cell receptor beta chains from one sample, sequenced in a study of human T cells and chemical hapten exposure. TCRdb ran MiXCR on the RACE reads and lists one entry per CDR3 protein. The sample contains under 150,000 distinct CDR3 sequences, 12% of which appear only once. The specimen was whole blood, collected in connection with sensitization to the hapten diphenylcyclopropenone (DPC). The receptors derive from a woman aged 45-59 years with alopecia areata. Some clones in this sample may be carry-over from other donors' samples. Both conserved end residues are part of each CDR3. A D gene is named only where the DNA matches it firmly. Part of the rows lack a size; the others show once, few, many or a class for expanded clones.

CDR3aa | CDR3nt | j_gene | v_gene | abundance | d_gene
CSVNYLGDSGYTF | TGCAGCGTGAACTATTTAGGGGACTCTGGCTACACCTTC | TRBJ1-2 | TRBV29-1 | . | .
CASSTGTGPVEQFF | TGTGCCAGCAGCACCGGGACGGGGCCCGTTGAGCAGTTCTTC | TRBJ2-1 | TRBV11-2 | many | .
CASSLVRTAYYGYTF | TGTGCCAGCAGCTTAGTAAGGACAGCCTACTATGGCTACACCTTC | TRBJ1-2 | TRBV7-2 | few | .
CASSPSTGGKINEQFF | TGTGCCAGCTCGCCCTCCACGGGCGGCAAGATAAATGAGCAGTTCTTC | TRBJ2-1 | TRBV18 | few | .
CAISERGGTGKSANYGYTF | TGTGCCATCAGTGAGAGAGGGGGAACAGGGAAGTCGGCTAACTATGGCTACACCTTC | TRBJ1-2 | TRBV10-3 | few | .
CASSQGRRGYEQYF | TGTGCCAGCAGCCAAGGACGCAGGGGCTACGAGCAGTACTTC | TRBJ2-7 | TRBV3-1 | . | .
CASSLSSSGAYEQYF | TGTGCCAGCAGTTTATCTTCTTCAGGGGCCTACGAGCAGTACTTC | TRBJ2-7 | TRBV28 | . | .
CASSPRGPNYGYTF | TGTGCCAGCAGCCCAAGGGGGCCTAACTATGGCTACACCTTC | TRBJ1-2 | TRBV7-2 | . | TRBD1
CATTVRLNTEAFF | TGTGCCACCACGGTCCGATTGAACACTGAAGCTTTCTTT | TRBJ1-1 | TRBV12-3/TRBV12-4 | many | .
CASSLEVRPDTQYF | TGCGCCAGCAGCTTGGAGGTTAGACCAGATACGCAGTATTTT | TRBJ2-3 | TRBV5-1 | . | .
CASGGLQSEQYF | TGTGCCAGCGGGGGCCTACAGTCCGAGCAGTACTTC | TRBJ2-7 | TRBV28 | . | .
CASGRASYEQYF | TGTGCCAGCGGCCGGGCCTCCTACGAGCAGTACTTC | TRBJ2-7 | TRBV12-3/TRBV12-4 | few | .
CASSPGTPDEQYF | TGTGCCAGCAGCCCAGGGACACCCGACGAGCAGTACTTC | TRBJ2-7 | TRBV28 | . | .
CSASHLGRFHEQYF | TGCAGTGCTAGTCACCTGGGCAGATTTCACGAGCAGTACTTC | TRBJ2-7 | TRBV20-1 | few | .
CASRGWSTDTQYF | TGCGCCAGCAGGGGGTGGAGCACAGATACGCAGTATTTT | TRBJ2-3 | TRBV10-2 | . | .
CASAIAWEQFF | TGTGCCAGCGCCATAGCATGGGAGCAGTTCTTC | TRBJ2-1 | TRBV12-3/TRBV12-4 | few | .
CASSPGWGNTIYF | TGTGCCAGCAGTCCGGGGTGGGGAAACACCATATATTTT | TRBJ1-3 | TRBV6-5 | many | .
CSAWEPGQANIQYF | TGCAGTGCTTGGGAACCGGGACAGGCAAACATTCAGTACTTC | TRBJ2-4 | TRBV20-1 | few | TRBD1
CATGEQGHENSGNTIYF | TGTGCCACCGGGGAGCAGGGCCACGAAAACTCTGGAAACACCATATATTTT | TRBJ1-3 | TRBV10-3 | many | .
CASSPDPNQPQHF | TGTGCCAGCAGCCCGGACCCAAATCAGCCCCAGCATTTT | TRBJ1-5 | TRBV4-2 | . | .
CASSQGHLQDLSGNTIYF | TGCGCCAGCAGCCAAGGTCACTTGCAGGACCTTTCTGGAAACACCATATATTTT | TRBJ1-3 | TRBV4-3 | many | .
CASSTEYGTDYEQYF | TGTGCCAGCAGTACCGAATACGGGACAGACTACGAGCAGTACTTC | TRBJ2-7 | TRBV28 | . | TRBD1
CASKGQAIAEAFF | TGTGCCAGCAAGGGTCAGGCCATCGCTGAAGCTTTCTTT | TRBJ1-1 | TRBV2 | . | .
CASRLQQNTGELFF | TGTGCCAGCAGATTACAGCAGAACACCGGGGAGCTGTTTTTT | TRBJ2-2 | TRBV12-3/TRBV12-4 | few | .
CASRSPKGDGTEAFF | TGTGCCAGCAGGAGCCCCAAGGGGGATGGCACTGAAGCTTTCTTT | TRBJ1-1 | TRBV2 | few | .
CASTKDYTGELFF | TGTGCCAGCACCAAGGACTACACCGGGGAGCTGTTTTTT | TRBJ2-2 | TRBV6-4 | many | .
CASSQTGREQYF | TGCGCCAGCAGCCAAACGGGGAGAGAGCAGTACTTC | TRBJ2-7 | TRBV4-3 | . | .
CAISEHGVEQYF | TGTGCCATCAGTGAGCACGGGGTTGAGCAGTACTTC | TRBJ2-7 | TRBV10-3 | . | .
CSVGGGNQPQHF | TGCAGCGTTGGAGGGGGAAATCAGCCCCAGCATTTT | TRBJ1-5 | TRBV29-1 | many | .
CASSTSTDTQYF | TGTGCCAGCAGTACTAGCACAGATACGCAGTATTTT | TRBJ2-3 | TRBV28 | once | .
CASSLAGGGTGELFF | TGTGCCAGCAGTTTAGCGGGAGGCGGTACCGGGGAGCTGTTTTTT | TRBJ2-2 | TRBV12-3/TRBV12-4 | . | .
CASSYGTQSYEQYF | TGTGCCAGCAGTTACGGGACACAGTCCTACGAGCAGTACTTC | TRBJ2-7 | TRBV28 | . | .
CASKREETQYF | TGCGCCAGCAAAAGGGAAGAGACCCAGTACTTC | TRBJ2-5 | TRBV5-1 | few | .
CASSQDSRSPSGLFSGANVLTF | TGCGCCAGCAGCCAAGATAGCAGGTCACCTTCCGGCCTCTTCTCTGGGGCCAACGTCCTGACTTTC | TRBJ2-6 | TRBV4-3 | many | .
CASSRSRDSGDYGYTF | TGTGCCAGCAGCCGTTCCCGGGACAGTGGGGACTATGGCTACACCTTC | TRBJ1-2 | TRBV5-5 | many | TRBD1
CASSPIGEGGTEAFF | TGTGCCAGCTCACCGATCGGGGAGGGGGGGACTGAAGCTTTCTTT | TRBJ1-1 | TRBV18 | many | .
CASIQGRIHEQYF | TGTGCCAGCATCCAGGGGAGGATCCACGAGCAGTACTTC | TRBJ2-7 | TRBV28 | few | .
CASLTGQLNQPQHF | TGTGCCAGCCTGACGGGACAGTTAAATCAGCCCCAGCATTTT | TRBJ1-5 | TRBV28 | many | TRBD1
CSAQPSTRSSGTTDTQYF | TGCAGTGCCCAACCCTCCACCCGGAGTAGCGGGACGACAGATACGCAGTATTTT | TRBJ2-3 | TRBV20-1 | many | TRBD2
CASSLRFSGTYGYTF | TGTGCCAGCAGCTTAAGGTTCTCAGGTACCTATGGCTACACCTTC | TRBJ1-2 | TRBV13 | few | .